This T cell receptor (beta chain) was captured in a study of blood T cell repertoires in COVID-19 (TCRdb year 2020). Describing the broader study: The collaborator samples originated in the United States, Italy and Spain and spanned the acute and convalescent phases of COVID-19. Deeply sampled blood TCRbeta repertoires from subjects exposed to, actively infected with, or recovered from COVID-19 were included in the dataset. HLA class I and class II types, where available, came from metadata supplied by the sample provider rather than from assay-based typing. The sample metadata nearly always contained a de-identified subject ID, COVID-19 status, age in years and sex. The repertoires were made available in a free public database intended to serve as a resource for research on the immune response to SARS-CoV-2. Samples came from the ongoing ImmuneRACE study (first 160 participants) plus 1,254 subjects from 6 global collaborators. The prospective study material was composed of cDNA or gDNA derived from T cells, B-cell-depleted T cells, or PBMCs. General study outcomes and caveats: The quantity of clinical and demographic metadata differed by source and by participant and was supplied without curation.

TCRbeta CDR3 regions were amplified from genomic DNA using the immunoSEQ Assay, a bias-controlled multiplex PCR. The study's own analysis went as follows. The number of nucleated cells in each sample was estimated by amplification of reference gene primers within the assay. To quantify the absolute abundance of each unique TCRbeta CDR3 rearrangement, sequence reads were collapsed and filtered. Productive Simpson clonality was computed per sample as the square root of Simpson's diversity index over productive rearrangements. TCRdb carries this immuneACCESS record with in-frame sequences only. Its versions omit some clonotypes, under half of them owing to an unresolved V gene in the studies checked, with the rest unexplained. V, J and clone size were drawn from that table, and D and trimming were deduced from the DNA. This sample has approximately 170,000 clones in its table, and 81% of those were observed once. The ten biggest clones cover approximately 11% of the sample.

CDR3 length: 15 amino acids, cysteine to phenylalanine. The only DNA kept is the CDR3, 45 bases in frame from the first base. Looking up the germline V gene (reference sequence) yields CDR1 SGHNT and CDR2 YYREEE. V lost 3 bases and J lost 4 bases, and the count of bases not matched to a germline gene is 7. With respect to this clone: Its specific antigen is unknown. No much larger clone exists at a distance of one base, and base qualities are not known.

Each collaborating institution followed its own protocols to collect whole blood in K2EDTA tubes. For TCRbeta analysis, collaborators shipped samples as frozen whole blood, isolated PBMCs, or DNA extracted from either of those sample types. Sequenced material: peripheral blood. Recombination connected TRBV5-4 to TRBJ2-3, with TRBD1 identical over 8 junction bases. The source is a man aged 60-69 years with active or convalescent COVID-19. The CDR3 corresponds to CASSSTDRVADTQYF. The sequenced DNA: TGTGCCAGCAGCTCGACGGACAGGGTGGCAGATACGCAGTATTTT.